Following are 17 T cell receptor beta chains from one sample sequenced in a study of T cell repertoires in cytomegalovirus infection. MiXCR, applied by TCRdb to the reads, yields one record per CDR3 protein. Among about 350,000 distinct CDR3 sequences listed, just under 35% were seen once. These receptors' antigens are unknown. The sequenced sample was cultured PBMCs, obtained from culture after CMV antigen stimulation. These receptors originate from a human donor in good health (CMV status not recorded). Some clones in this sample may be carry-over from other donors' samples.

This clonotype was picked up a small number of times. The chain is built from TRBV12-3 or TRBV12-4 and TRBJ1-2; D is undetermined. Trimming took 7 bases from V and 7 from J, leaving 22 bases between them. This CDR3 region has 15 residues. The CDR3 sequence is CASTLRGAQGRGYTF. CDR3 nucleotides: TGTGCCAGCACCCTCCGGGGTGCTCAAGGTCGTGGCTACACCTTC.

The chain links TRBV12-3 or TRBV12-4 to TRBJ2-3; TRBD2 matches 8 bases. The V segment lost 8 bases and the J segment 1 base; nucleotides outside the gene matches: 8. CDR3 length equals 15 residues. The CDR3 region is CASRKLGRGTDTQYF. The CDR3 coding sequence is TGTGCCAGCCGAAAACTCGGGAGGGGCACAGATACGCAGTATTTT.

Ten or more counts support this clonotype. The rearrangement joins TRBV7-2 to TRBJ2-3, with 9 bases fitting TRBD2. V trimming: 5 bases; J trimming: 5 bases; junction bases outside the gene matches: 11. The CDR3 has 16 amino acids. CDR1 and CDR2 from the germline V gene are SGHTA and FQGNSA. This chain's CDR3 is CASSDRVGGRGDTQYF. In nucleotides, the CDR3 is TGTGCCAGCAGCGATCGCGTTGGCGGGAGGGGAGATACGCAGTATTTT.

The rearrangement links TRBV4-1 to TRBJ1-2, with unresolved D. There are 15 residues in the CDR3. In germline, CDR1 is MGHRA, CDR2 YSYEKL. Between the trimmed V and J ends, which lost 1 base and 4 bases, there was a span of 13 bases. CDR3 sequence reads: CASSQVNSQIYGYTF. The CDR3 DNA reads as TGCGCCAGCAGCCAAGTGAACAGCCAAATCTATGGCTACACCTTC.

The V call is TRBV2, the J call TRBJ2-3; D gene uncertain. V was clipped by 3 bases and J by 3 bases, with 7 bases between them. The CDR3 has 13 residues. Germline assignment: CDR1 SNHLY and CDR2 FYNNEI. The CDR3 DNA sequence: TGTGCCAGCAGTGAGTTGGGGACAGATACGCAGTATTTT. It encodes CASSELGTDTQYF.

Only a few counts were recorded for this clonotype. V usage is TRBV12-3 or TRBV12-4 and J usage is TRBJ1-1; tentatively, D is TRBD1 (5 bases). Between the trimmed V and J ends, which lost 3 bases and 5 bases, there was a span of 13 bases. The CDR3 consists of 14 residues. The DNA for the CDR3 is TGTGCCAGCAGTTTTATAGGGGCGAGGACTGAAGCTTTCTTT. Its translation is CASSFIGARTEAFF.

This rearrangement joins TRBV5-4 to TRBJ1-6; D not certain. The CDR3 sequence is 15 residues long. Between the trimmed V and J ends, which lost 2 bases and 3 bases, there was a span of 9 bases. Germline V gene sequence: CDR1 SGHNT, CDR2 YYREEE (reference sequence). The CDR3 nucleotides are TGTGCCAGCAGCTTTGACGGAAACTATAATTCACCCCTCCACTTT. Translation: CASSFDGNYNSPLHF.

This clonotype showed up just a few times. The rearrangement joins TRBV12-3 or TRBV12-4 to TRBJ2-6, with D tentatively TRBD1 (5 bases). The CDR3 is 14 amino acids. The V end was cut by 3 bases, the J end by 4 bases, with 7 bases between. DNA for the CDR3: TGTGCCAGCAGTTTCAGGGAAGGGGCCAACGTCCTGACTTTC. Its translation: CASSFREGANVLTF.

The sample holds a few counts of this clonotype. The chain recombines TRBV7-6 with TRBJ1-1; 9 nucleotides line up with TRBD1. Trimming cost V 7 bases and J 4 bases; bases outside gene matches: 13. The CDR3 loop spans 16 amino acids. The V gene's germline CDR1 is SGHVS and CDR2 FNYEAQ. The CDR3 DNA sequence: TGTGCCAGCAAACCGGGACAGGGAGGGTTTGGCACTGAAGCTTTCTTT. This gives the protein CASKPGQGGFGTEAFF.

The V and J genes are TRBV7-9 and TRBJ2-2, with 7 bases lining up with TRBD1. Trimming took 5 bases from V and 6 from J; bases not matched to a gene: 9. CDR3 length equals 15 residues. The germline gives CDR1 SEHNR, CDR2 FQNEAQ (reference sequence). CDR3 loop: CASSLGTAIAGELFF. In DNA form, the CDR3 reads TGTGCCAGCAGCCTCGGGACAGCAATCGCCGGGGAGCTGTTTTTT. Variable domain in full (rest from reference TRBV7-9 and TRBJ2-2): DTGVSQNPRHKITKRGQNVTFRCDPISEHNRLYWYRQTLGQGPEFLTYFQNEAQLEKSRLLSDRFSAERPKGSFSTLEIQRTEQGDSAMYLCASSLGTAIAGELFFGEGSRLTVL.

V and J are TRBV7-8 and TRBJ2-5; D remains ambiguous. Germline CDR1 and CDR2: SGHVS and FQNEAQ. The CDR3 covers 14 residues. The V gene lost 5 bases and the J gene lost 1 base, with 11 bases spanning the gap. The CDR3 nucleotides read TGTGCCAGCAGCATTCGGACGCTCCAAGAGACCCAGTACTTC. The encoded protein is CASSIRTLQETQYF.

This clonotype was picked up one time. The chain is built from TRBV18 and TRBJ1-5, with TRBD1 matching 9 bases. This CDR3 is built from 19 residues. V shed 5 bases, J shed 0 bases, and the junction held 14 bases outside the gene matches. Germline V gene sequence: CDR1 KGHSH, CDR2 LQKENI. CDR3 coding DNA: TGTGCCAGCTCATCGGTTTCGAGTGGGACAGGGACTAGCAATCAGCCCCAGCATTTT. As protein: CASSSVSSGTGTSNQPQHF.

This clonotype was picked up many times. The CDR3 loop reads CASSLVTDRFYNEQFF. In nucleotides, the CDR3 is TGTGCCAGCAGCTTAGTAACGGACAGGTTTTACAATGAGCAGTTCTTC. This chain connects TRBV7-8 to TRBJ2-1; TRBD1 matches 7 bases. V dropped 1 base and J dropped 4; count of bases not matched to a gene: 7. In germline, CDR1 is SGHVS, CDR2 FQNEAQ. This CDR3 is built from 16 residues.

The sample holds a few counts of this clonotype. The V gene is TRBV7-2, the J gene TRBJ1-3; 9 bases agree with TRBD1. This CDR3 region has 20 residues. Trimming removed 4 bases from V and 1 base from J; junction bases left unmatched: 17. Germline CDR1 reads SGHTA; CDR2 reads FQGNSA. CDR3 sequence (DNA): TGTGCCAGCAGCTCCCGCGGGACAGGGAACGAATCGAGGTCTGGAAACACCATATATTTT. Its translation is CASSSRGTGNESRSGNTIYF.

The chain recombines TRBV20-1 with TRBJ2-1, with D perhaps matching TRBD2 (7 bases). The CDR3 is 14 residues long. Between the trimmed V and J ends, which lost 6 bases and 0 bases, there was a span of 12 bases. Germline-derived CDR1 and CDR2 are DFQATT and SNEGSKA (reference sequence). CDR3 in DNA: TGCAGTGCGGGGGGGGCGTCCTCCTACAATGAGCAGTTCTTC. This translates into CSAGGASSYNEQFF.

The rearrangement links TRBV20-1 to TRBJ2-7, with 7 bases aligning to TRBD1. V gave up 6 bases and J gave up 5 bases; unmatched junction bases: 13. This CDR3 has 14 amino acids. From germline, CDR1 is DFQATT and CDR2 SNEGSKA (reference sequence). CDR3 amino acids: CSAALPGTANEQYF. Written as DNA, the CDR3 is TGCAGTGCAGCTCTCCCCGGGACAGCCAACGAGCAGTACTTC.

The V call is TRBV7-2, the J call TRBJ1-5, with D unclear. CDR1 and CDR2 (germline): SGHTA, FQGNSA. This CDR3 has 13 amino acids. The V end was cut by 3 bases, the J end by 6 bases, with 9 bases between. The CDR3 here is CASSLSVVQPQHF. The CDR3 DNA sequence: TGTGCCAGCAGCTTGTCGGTGGTTCAGCCCCAGCATTTT.